This T cell receptor (beta chain) is from a study of control samples from healthy donors and cancer patients. The germline V gene encodes CDR1 MNHEY and CDR2 SVGAGI. The CDR3 sequence is 14 residues long. Losses at the gene ends were 6 bases for V and 4 bases for J; bases not matched to a gene: 4. The data were produced by immunoSEQ multiplex PCR, yet TCRdb's version contains in-frame clones alone and is incomplete. The table includes approximately 170,000 clones, around 88% detected once. The receptor was isolated from a woman in her twenties or thirties in good health. Sequencing was done on a sample of blood. The chain uses TRBV6-5 and TRBJ1-5; TRBD1 matches at 9 bases. The CDR3 here is CASRGQGGNQPQHF. The CDR3, as DNA: TGTGCCAGCAGGGGACAGGGAGGAAATCAGCCCCAGCATTTT.